Following are 26 T cell receptor beta chains from one sample sequenced in a study of Ad26.COV2.S vaccination and SARS-CoV-2 variants (dated by TCRdb to the early 2020s). Library prep was done by the immunoSEQ multiplex PCR assay. Sourced from immuneACCESS, this table was stored by TCRdb with only in-frame sequences that have V and J called. A share of the clones is absent; for the studies checked, an unresolved V gene accounts for under half, and the remainder has no known explanation. The table for this sample lists roughly 500,000 clones; 89% of them were counted only once. About 2.5% of the sample is taken by the ten largest. The label giving this sample's treatment or condition can be read as: roughly 19 received Ad26.COV2.S at low or high dose, single or two shots; about 5 received placebo; per-sample allocation not given. Repertoires of vaccine and placebo recipients were sequenced from samples taken on day 63 after the first injection.

The sample here was peripheral blood, taken in a trial of Ad26.COV2.S vaccine versus placebo. These receptors were collected from a person aged 18 to 65 who received the Ad26.COV2.S COVID-19 vaccine or a placebo.

V usage is TRBV7-2 and J usage is TRBJ2-7, with D hard to call. The CDR3 extends over 13 amino acids. Per germline, CDR1 SGHTA and CDR2 FQGNSA. V was shortened by 1 base and J by 6 bases, with 10 bases between the two germline ends. The CDR3 sequence is CASSLEFDGEQYF. The CDR3 bases are TGTGCCAGCAGCTTAGAATTCGATGGCGAGCAGTACTTC.

The count of this clone is one. Within the sample, other DNA sequences also encode this same CDR3. The chain joins TRBV5-1 to TRBJ2-6; D is unresolved. There are 15 residues in the CDR3. The V gene's germline CDR1 is SGHRS and CDR2 YFSETQ. Trimming cost V 0 bases and J 0 bases, with 4 bases left between them. CDR3 loop: CASSLGPSGANVLTF. As DNA, the CDR3 is TGCGCCAGCAGCTTGGGGCCCTCTGGGGCCAACGTCCTGACTTTC.

The chain is built from TRBV29-1 and TRBJ2-2, with 9 bases lining up with TRBD1. Unmatched junction bases numbered 4, after V lost 7 bases and J lost 4 bases. The CDR3 extends over 13 amino acids. The germline V gene encodes CDR1 SQVTM and CDR2 ANQGSEA. The DNA for the CDR3 is TGCAGCGCAGGGACAGGGACCACCGGGGAGCTGTTTTTT. It codes for CSAGTGTTGELFF.

The V and J genes are TRBV7-2 and TRBJ1-1; 11 positions agree with TRBD1. The CDR3 has 13 amino acids. Unmatched junction bases numbered 5, after V lost 5 bases and J lost 9 bases. Per germline, CDR1 SGHTA and CDR2 FQGNSA. Written as DNA, the CDR3 is TGTGCCAGCAGCATGGGACAGGGGGGACAAGCTTTCTTT. This encodes CASSMGQGGQAFF.

The chain couples TRBV15 to TRBJ2-1; D unclear. The CDR3 covers 12 residues. Germline lookup yields CDR1 LNHNV and CDR2 YYDKDF (reference sequence). The V gene lost 0 bases and the J gene lost 7 bases, with 4 bases spanning the gap. The DNA for the CDR3 is TGTGCCACCAGCAGAGAATCGAATGAGCAGTTCTTC. It yields the protein CATSRESNEQFF.

This chain joins TRBV9 and TRBJ2-5; maybe TRBD2 (6 bases). The V end was cut by 1 base, the J end by 1 base, with 8 bases between. The CDR3 spans 14 residues. Germline V gene lookup returns CDR1 SGDLS and CDR2 YYNGEE. This CDR3 is CASSVRGTQETQYF. In nucleotides, the CDR3 is TGTGCCAGCAGCGTACGGGGGACCCAAGAGACCCAGTACTTC.

The V and J genes are TRBV27 and TRBJ2-1; D possibly corresponds to TRBD2 (6 bases). This CDR3 has 16 amino acids. Trimming removed 4 bases from V and 0 bases from J, with 13 bases in between. CDR1 and CDR2 from the germline V gene are MNHEY and SMNVEV (reference sequence). The CDR3 DNA follows: TGTGCCAGCAGTTGGCTAGCGTCGAGCTCCTACAATGAGCAGTTCTTC. This codes for CASSWLASSSYNEQFF.

The chain couples TRBV4-1 to TRBJ1-1, with 7 bases matching TRBD1. J gave up 6 bases and V 2 bases, and 9 bases lay outside the gene matches. This CDR3 comprises 15 residues. The germline CDR1 and CDR2 sequences are MGHRA and YSYEKL. CDR3 in DNA: TGCGCCAGCAGCCAATATGACAGGGCCTATTCTGAAGCTTTCTTT. Its protein product is CASSQYDRAYSEAFF.

The rearrangement links TRBV4-2 to TRBJ2-1, with D perhaps matching TRBD2 (6 bases). From germline, CDR1 is LGHNA and CDR2 YNFKEQ. V lost 5 bases and J 7 bases, leaving 15 bases between the germline ends. This CDR3 is built from 14 residues. Here the CDR3 reads CASSAHERGNEQFF. CDR3 bases: TGTGCCAGCAGCGCCCACGAACGGGGGAATGAGCAGTTCTTC.

The chain carries TRBV7-2 and TRBJ2-2, with D possibly being TRBD1 (5 bases). Germline V gene lookup returns CDR1 SGHTA and CDR2 FQGNSA. The CDR3 length is 14 residues. V lost 3 bases and J 9 bases, leaving 14 bases between the germline ends. CDR3 protein: CASSFQQAHRELFF. The CDR3, as DNA: TGTGCCAGCAGCTTTCAACAGGCTCACCGGGAGCTGTTTTTT.

The chain joins TRBV5-1 to TRBJ2-2; TRBD1 aligns across 9 bases. CDR1 is SGHRS, CDR2 YFSETQ, per germline. Trimming cost V 6 bases and J 7 bases; bases outside gene matches: 7. This CDR3 contains 14 residues. DNA for the CDR3: TGCGCCAGCATCGTCGACAGGGGGATCGGGGAGCTGTTTTTT. This encodes CASIVDRGIGELFF.

The chain has TRBV24-1 and TRBJ2-4; D unclear. The CDR3 consists of 16 residues. Deletions cut 7 bases from V and 8 bases from J, with 23 bases between. CDR1 is KGHDR and CDR2 is SFDVKD in the germline V gene. CDR3 bases: TGTGCCACCAGGGAGATCAGTCTAAGTGGGTGGGACATTCAGTACTTC. This translates into CATREISLSGWDIQYF.

Worth noting for this clone: Additional DNA sequences in this sample encode the identical CDR3. The V and J genes are TRBV29-1 and TRBJ2-1, with D perhaps matching TRBD2 (5 bases). There are 12 residues in the CDR3. Germline CDR1 SQVTM, CDR2 ANQGSEA. Trimming removed 6 bases from V and 8 bases from J, with 14 bases in between. The CDR3 spells CSVGSGGDEQFF. The DNA of the CDR3 is TGCAGCGTGGGGAGCGGAGGCGATGAGCAGTTCTTC.

V is TRBV7-9 and J is TRBJ1-1; 8 bases are shared with TRBD1. Per the germline V gene, CDR1 is SEHNR and CDR2 is FQNEAQ (reference sequence). This CDR3 contains 13 residues. Trimming at V came to 8 bases and at J to 1 base, leaving 3 bases not matched to a gene. CDR3 DNA sequence: TGTGCCAGCCAACAGGGGGAGAACACTGAAGCTTTCTTT. It codes for CASQQGENTEAFF. Full variable domain (remainder filled in from reference TRBV7-9 and TRBJ1-1): DTGVSQNPRHKITKRGQNVTFRCDPISEHNRLYWYRQTLGQGPEFLTYFQNEAQLEKSRLLSDRFSAERPKGSFSTLEIQRTEQGDSAMYLCASQQGENTEAFFGQGTRLTVV.

This chain links TRBV5-1 with TRBJ1-6, with 8 nucleotides matching TRBD1. Germline assignment: CDR1 SGHRS and CDR2 YFSETQ. The CDR3 is 17 residues long. J gave up 9 bases and V 0 bases, and 11 bases lay outside the gene matches. The CDR3 here is CASSLGRAGQVSSPLHF. Written as DNA, the CDR3 is TGCGCCAGCAGCTTGGGCCGTGCGGGACAGGTATCTTCACCCCTCCACTTT.

In this sample, this clone turned up once. The chain recombines TRBV14 with TRBJ2-2, with D tentatively TRBD1 (6 bases). Trimming pared 4 bases from V and 4 bases from J, leaving 16 bases between. This CDR3 contains 16 residues. Germline-derived CDR1 and CDR2 are SGHDN and FVKESK. In DNA form, the CDR3 reads TGTGCCAGCAGCCCCCAGACAGGCCTTGGCACCGGGGAGCTGTTTTTT. This sequence encodes CASSPQTGLGTGELFF.

J is TRBJ2-1 and V is TRBV7-9, with no clear D. V was clipped by 5 bases and J by 9 bases, with 20 bases between them. Germline CDR1 is SEHNR and CDR2 is FQNEAQ (reference sequence). The CDR3 is 15 residues long. In nucleotides, the CDR3 is TGTGCCAGCAGCACCGTGCCCGAGTCGCGTAGTGAGCAGTTCTTC. Protein: CASSTVPESRSEQFF.

The CDR3 nucleotides read TGTGCCAGCAGAAAGACGGCAGGGTTGAGCTCCTATAATTCACCCCTCCACTTT. Translating gives CASRKTAGLSSYNSPLHF. This rearrangement joins TRBV5-4 to TRBJ1-6; D may be TRBD1 (5 bases). The germline CDR1 and CDR2 sequences are SGHNT and YYREEE (reference sequence). V lost 5 bases to trimming and J lost 0 bases, with 18 bases between them. CDR3 size: 18 residues. Full variable domain (rest looked up from reference TRBV5-4 and TRBJ1-6): ETGVTQSPTHLIKTRGQQVTLRCSSQSGHNTVSWYQQALGQGPQFIFQYYREEENGRGNFPPRFSGLQFPNYSSELNVNALELDDSALYLCASRKTAGLSSYNSPLHFGNGTRLTVT.

The chain couples TRBV6-4 to TRBJ2-1; D not resolved. V shed 2 bases and J shed 5 bases, with 7 bases lying between them. Per the germline V gene, CDR1 is MRHNA and CDR2 is SNTAGT. The CDR3 extends over 13 amino acids. The CDR3 sequence is CASSDNEHNEQFF. CDR3 sequence (DNA): TGTGCCAGCAGTGACAACGAACACAATGAGCAGTTCTTC.

The chain employs TRBV9 and TRBJ2-1, with D maybe TRBD1 (6 bases). This CDR3 comprises 12 residues. Germline V gives CDR1 SGDLS, CDR2 YYNGEE. Trimming took off 4 bases at V and 10 bases at J, with 12 bases between the two ends. For the CDR3, the DNA is TGTGCCAGCAGCCAAACCGGGACAGAGCAGTTCTTC. Its translation is CASSQTGTEQFF.

The V call is TRBV27, the J call TRBJ2-1; 12 positions match TRBD2. The V and J ends lost 5 bases and 9 bases, in that order; junction bases with no gene match: 8. In germline, CDR1 is MNHEY, CDR2 SMNVEV (reference sequence). The CDR3 sequence is 15 residues long. The CDR3 nucleotides read TGTGCCAGCAGTCCCTTCTGGACTAGCGGGATTGAGCAGTTCTTC. Translated, it gives CASSPFWTSGIEQFF.

The chain is built from TRBV30 and TRBJ2-7; 7 bases are shared with TRBD2. The V gene's germline CDR1 is GTSNPN and CDR2 SVGIG (reference sequence). V lost 4 bases and J lost 2; bases outside the gene matches: 8. CDR3 length equals 14 residues. The CDR3 bases are TGTGCCTGGATCACGGGGGGTCTGCCCTACGAGCAGTACTTC. This codes for CAWITGGLPYEQYF.

This clone has just a few counts. V gene TRBV5-1 combines with J gene TRBJ1-3, with TRBD1 matching over 7 bases. Trimming cost V 4 bases and J 3 bases; bases outside gene matches: 7. The length of the CDR3 is 15 residues. Germline V gene sequence: CDR1 SGHRS, CDR2 YFSETQ. The CDR3 DNA sequence: TGCGCCAGCAGCCCCCTCGGACAGGTTGGAAACACCATATATTTT. Its translation: CASSPLGQVGNTIYF.

The rearrangement links TRBV4-3 to TRBJ1-2, with a possible D match to TRBD1 (5 bases). Germline V gene lookup returns CDR1 LGHNA and CDR2 YSLEER. The length of the CDR3 is 14 residues. V was pared by 0 bases and J by 8 bases, with 13 bases between. CDR3 DNA: TGCGCCAGCAGCCAAGAAGGGGAGGAAGGGGGCTACACCTTC. Encoded protein: CASSQEGEEGGYTF.

This clone has a single count. The junction departs from germline at one end; a sequencing error may be responsible. The V gene is TRBV28, the J gene TRBJ2-7; tentative D call: TRBD2 (5 bases). The CDR3 length is 12 residues. CDR1 and CDR2 (germline): MDHEN, SYDVKM. CDR3 region: CASSPSFRGTDF. The CDR3 coding sequence is TGTGCCAGCAGCCCCTCGTTCCGGGGTACGGACTTC.

This chain joins TRBV5-1 and TRBJ2-5; perhaps D is TRBD1 or TRBD2 (6 bases each). The germline V gene encodes CDR1 SGHRS and CDR2 YFSETQ. The CDR3 runs 17 residues. V was pared by 1 base and J by 3 bases, with 19 bases between. The CDR3 region is CASSLWLAGGGEETQYF. DNA for the CDR3: TGCGCCAGCAGCTTGTGGCTAGCTGGAGGGGGAGAAGAGACCCAGTACTTC.